A selection of T cell receptor beta chains follows, all from one sample in a study of immune evolution from preneoplasia to lung adenocarcinoma. Produced via immunoSEQ multiplex PCR; TCRdb's table is partial and in-frame only. Of about 7,900 clones in the sample, around 80% are singletons; the top ten hold roughly 7.3%. The sequencing sample was made of FFPE adjacent normal lung tissue. All receptors derive from a person aged 70 to 79 with lung adenocarcinoma. CDR3s include the opening cysteine and the closing phenylalanine or tryptophan. A clone size is listed for some rows: how often the clone was seen (once, few, many), or a class if it is expanded.

size	V	J	CDR3
once	TRBV5-8	TRBJ1-1	CASRHYETATEAFF
NA	TRBV11-2	TRBJ1-6	CASSLASGSPLHF
once	TRBV7-2	TRBJ1-2	CASSLQGAYGYTF
once	TRBV27	TRBJ1-3	CASAKVAFGNTIYF
NA	TRBV4-2	TRBJ1-2	CASSQVRGDGYTF
few	TRBV30	TRBJ1-1	CAWTRPTNTEAFF
NA	TRBV27	TRBJ2-5	CASSRGRRAQETQYF
medium-sized	TRBV4-2	TRBJ1-1	CASSHPDRYTEAFF
once	TRBV21-1	TRBJ2-7	CASSKGQGTYEQYF
NA	TRBV28	TRBJ1-4	CASTQIGGSEKLFF
NA	TRBV2	TRBJ2-6	CASSVPMGVLTF
NA	TRBV5-6	TRBJ1-6	CASSWGQGNSPLHF
NA	TRBV11-1	TRBJ2-1	CASSATGENEQFF
once	TRBV7-2	TRBJ2-3	CASSLGRGQGPRTDTQYF
NA	TRBV19	TRBJ1-4	CASSTGGRSNEKLFF
NA	TRBV28	TRBJ2-1	CASSSPRGTGGNEQFF
NA	TRBV6-5	TRBJ2-1	CASSSGSTYNEQFF
NA	TRBV5-1	TRBJ1-2	CASRERLDGYTF
NA	TRBV28	TRBJ2-3	CASMGPTSLTDTQYF
NA	TRBV5-1	TRBJ2-2	CASSLGLAGGHGELFF
once	TRBV4-1	TRBJ1-2	CASSREPGKGGYTF
NA	TRBV5-1	TRBJ1-2	CASSLARQGENYGYTF
NA	TRBV7-9	TRBJ1-1	CASSFGGDENTEAFF
few	TRBV6-5	TRBJ1-5	CASRKTGRNQPQHF
NA	TRBV28	TRBJ2-5	CASSLGRVETQYF
NA	TRBV11-2	TRBJ2-1	CASSLVLGENEQFF
NA	TRBV18	TRBJ1-1	CASSREQHTEAFF
NA	TRBV5-1	TRBJ1-4	CASSLDTTNEKLFF
NA	TRBV11-2	TRBJ1-2	CASSLDWGSNGYTF
NA	TRBV6-6	TRBJ1-1	CASSTDRLAFF
NA	TRBV19	TRBJ2-3	CASSIGTDTSTDTQYF
NA	TRBV6-4	TRBJ2-2	CASSKAGATGELFF
NA	TRBV5-1	TRBJ2-2	CASSLLADTGELFF
once	TRBV2	TRBJ1-1	CASREGGSSEAFF
NA	TRBV7-6	TRBJ1-4	CASSFSPGQGAREEKLFF
NA	TRBV10-3	TRBJ2-5	CAIGGQETQYF
NA	TRBV5-1	TRBJ1-1	CASSLPRDRLNTEAFF
NA	TRBV7-8	TRBJ2-3	CASSPRLELSTDTQYF
NA	TRBV9	TRBJ2-5	CASSVAHTSGRVGETQYF
NA	TRBV6-1	NA	CASSELGGQPQYF
NA	TRBV18	TRBJ2-7	CASSPGQGFDEQYF
NA	TRBV28	TRBJ2-1	CASSEAPSYNEQFF
few	TRBV5-4	TRBJ1-2	CASSLADRANYGYTF
NA	TRBV7-3	TRBJ2-2	CASELTANTGELFF
NA	TRBV5-6	TRBJ2-5	CASNLGLREETQYF
NA	TRBV10-2	TRBJ2-1	CASSEGSDREQFF
NA	TRBV7-9	TRBJ2-2	CASSLGGGGGELFF
NA	TRBV6-5	TRBJ2-2	CASRRGTVNTGELFF
NA	TRBV27	TRBJ2-1	CASSPSGLYNEQFF
NA	TRBV2	TRBJ1-3	CASSEARQGFGNTIYF
few	TRBV5-4	TRBJ1-1	CASSTTGRNTEAFF
NA	TRBV5-1	TRBJ1-2	CASSLEGQGAIYGYTF
NA	TRBV6-1	TRBJ1-1	CASRILTDVF
NA	TRBV5-1	TRBJ1-2	CASSPEQGRWYGYTF
NA	TRBV6-6	TRBJ2-5	CASSSLALGGETQYF
NA	TRBV14	TRBJ2-7	CANSHYSGRAYEQYF
once	TRBV27	TRBJ2-7	CASSSSSGTGSYEQYF